Shown below are 26 T cell receptor beta chains from a single sample sequenced in a study of OX40 agonist ivuxolimab in advanced cancers. This table comes from immunoSEQ multiplex PCR, and its TCRdb copy is limited to in-frame clones, with some not included. The table records fewer than 90,000 clones, over 75% of them present only once. Sequenced here: CD4+ or CD8+ T cells sorted from blood, sampled in a trial of the OX40 agonist ivuxolimab. These receptor sequences come from an adult with an advanced solid tumor such as melanoma, head and neck, liver or kidney cancer.

The chain is built from TRBV15 and TRBJ2-1; unclear D gene. Trimming shortened V by 0 bases and J by 7 bases, and 7 bases separated the two germline ends. Per germline, CDR1 LNHNV and CDR2 YYDKDF (reference sequence). This CDR3 spans 13 amino acids. The CDR3, as DNA: TGTGCCACCAGCAGAGATCTTTGGAATGAGCAGTTCTTC. Protein product: CATSRDLWNEQFF. Looking up the rest from reference TRBV15 and TRBJ2-1 gives the full variable domain: DAMVIQNPRYQVTQFGKPVTLSCSQTLNHNVMYWYQQKSSQAPKLLFHYYDKDFNNEADTPDNFQSRRPNTSFCFLDIRSPGLGDTAMYLCATSRDLWNEQFFGPGTRLTVL.

J is TRBJ2-7 and V is TRBV6-5, with D possibly being TRBD2 (6 bases). CDR1 is MNHEY, CDR2 SVGAGI, per germline. The V gene lost 0 bases and the J gene lost 6 bases, with 15 bases spanning the gap. The CDR3 covers 15 residues. The CDR3 loop reads CASSYSSGESLEQYF. DNA of the CDR3: TGTGCCAGCAGTTACTCGTCGGGGGAGTCTCTCGAGCAGTACTTC.

The chain has TRBV4-2 and TRBJ2-7, with no clear D. The germline V and J ends were trimmed by 0 bases and 4 bases, with 10 bases remaining between them. The CDR3 totals 14 residues. Per germline, CDR1 LGHNA and CDR2 YNFKEQ. The CDR3 is CASSQDPQKYEQYF. Written as DNA, the CDR3 is TGTGCCAGCAGCCAAGATCCCCAAAAATACGAGCAGTACTTC.

J is TRBJ2-7 and V is TRBV6-1; D is possibly TRBD1 or TRBD2 (5 bases each). V shed 10 bases and J shed 0 bases, with 19 bases lying between them. CDR3 length equals 15 residues. Germline V gene lookup returns CDR1 MNHNS and CDR2 SASEGT. The CDR3 DNA sequence: TGTGCCACCCTACCCGGGACGGCTAGCTCCTACGAGCAGTACTTC. It is translated as CATLPGTASSYEQYF.

V gene TRBV7-9 combines with J gene TRBJ2-1, with 7 positions matching TRBD1. The germline V gene encodes CDR1 SEHNR and CDR2 FQNEAQ (reference sequence). This CDR3 is 15 amino acids long. J was trimmed by 6 bases and V by 5 bases; bases with no gene match: 10. The CDR3, as DNA: TGTGCCAGCAGCCCACGACAGGGAAGATTCAATGAGCAGTTCTTC. It codes for CASSPRQGRFNEQFF.

The chain links TRBV19 to TRBJ2-3; TRBD2 matches 14 bases. Trimming at V came to 6 bases and at J to 2 bases, leaving 10 bases not matched to a gene. The CDR3 contains 18 residues. Germline CDR1 reads LNHDA; CDR2 reads SQIVND (reference sequence). The CDR3 bases are TGTGCCAGTAGGGCCGGGACTAGCGGGAGTTTTCTCACAGATACGCAGTATTTT. Its protein product is CASRAGTSGSFLTDTQYF.

This clone was observed a few times. This sample also contains other DNA sequences that code for the same CDR3. This chain links TRBV27 with TRBJ2-7; 9 bases map to TRBD1. The CDR3 consists of 15 residues. Germline loops: CDR1 MNHEY, CDR2 SMNVEV (reference sequence). Trimming cost V 5 bases and J 3 bases; bases outside gene matches: 8. CDR3 residues: CASSRRPGQGYEQYF. The CDR3 nucleotides read TGTGCCAGCAGTCGGCGACCGGGACAGGGCTACGAGCAGTACTTC.

This chain links TRBV5-6 with TRBJ2-7; D remains unclear. Looked up from germline, CDR1 is SGHDT and CDR2 is YYEEEE. This CDR3 is 11 amino acids long. With 2 bases removed from V and 5 bases from J, the gap between germline ends came to 5 bases. The CDR3 DNA reads TGTGCCAGCAGCTTAGGCCACGAGCAGTACTTC. Protein sequence: CASSLGHEQYF. Full variable domain (outside the CDR3, taken from reference TRBV5-6 and TRBJ2-7): DAGVTQSPTHLIKTRGQQVTLRCSPKSGHDTVSWYQQALGQGPQFIFQYYEEEERQRGNFPDRFSGHQFPNYSSELNVNALLLGDSALYLCASSLGHEQYFGPGTRLTVT.

As DNA, the CDR3 is TGTGCCAGCAGCCCGGGACCTCAAGAGACCCAGTACTTC. Its protein is CASSPGPQETQYF. The chain carries TRBV5-6 and TRBJ2-5; D may match TRBD1 or TRBD2 (5 bases each). V was clipped by 4 bases and J by 2 bases, with 9 bases between them. This CDR3 is 13 amino acids long. Per germline, CDR1 SGHDT and CDR2 YYEEEE.

The chain couples TRBV14 to TRBJ2-1, with D unresolved. CDR3 length: 15 residues. V shed 0 bases and J shed 3 bases, with 9 bases lying between them. Germline V gene lookup returns CDR1 SGHDN and CDR2 FVKESK. CDR3 amino acids: CASSQESNLYNEQFF. DNA for the CDR3: TGTGCCAGCAGCCAAGAGTCTAACCTCTACAATGAGCAGTTCTTC.

This chain joins TRBV30 and TRBJ2-3; no clear D gene. Trimming left V 1 base short and J 4 bases short, with 9 bases between. Germline V CDR1 and CDR2: GTSNPN, SVGIG (reference sequence). This CDR3 comprises 13 residues. The DNA for the CDR3 is TGTGCCTGGAGTGAGGGCATGGCAGATACGCAGTATTTT. This encodes CAWSEGMADTQYF.

This chain connects TRBV6-5 to TRBJ2-1; D gene ambiguous. The CDR3 is made up of 12 amino acids. V lost 2 bases to trimming and J lost 4 bases, with 3 bases between them. Germline V gives CDR1 MNHEY, CDR2 SVGAGI. The CDR3 reads CASSYPYNEQFF. CDR3 coding DNA: TGTGCCAGCAGTTACCCGTACAATGAGCAGTTCTTC.

Regarding this clone: Other DNA sequences within the sample encode an identical CDR3. As DNA, the CDR3 is TGTGCCAGCTCACCACCGGGCGCTTTGGGAGGCAATCAGCCCCAGCATTTT. Protein: CASSPPGALGGNQPQHF. The chain recombines TRBV18 with TRBJ1-5; D ambiguous. The CDR3 sequence is 17 residues long. Per the germline V gene, CDR1 is KGHSH and CDR2 is LQKENI. Trimming pared 0 bases from V and 2 bases from J, leaving 14 bases between.

The chain employs TRBV19 and TRBJ2-7, with D possibly being TRBD1 (6 bases). Germline V CDR1 and CDR2: LNHDA, SQIVND (reference sequence). The CDR3 has 13 amino acids. V was clipped by 4 bases and J by 3 bases, with 10 bases between them. CDR3 coding DNA: TGTGCCAGTAGTACAGGACAGAGCTACGAGCAGTACTTC. Amino acids: CASSTGQSYEQYF.

V is TRBV27 and J is TRBJ2-1, with a weak D call TRBD1 (7 bases). Trimming took off 1 base at V and 6 bases at J, with 13 bases between the two ends. CDR3 size: 15 residues. Germline V lookup: CDR1 MNHEY, CDR2 SMNVEV (reference sequence). The DNA for the CDR3 is TGTGCCAGCAGTTTATGGGGCAGGGGGGTCAATGAGCAGTTCTTC. It specifies CASSLWGRGVNEQFF.

The chain combines TRBV28 with TRBJ2-1; D is uncertain. Germline CDR1 reads MDHEN; CDR2 reads SYDVKM. The CDR3 is 13 residues long. Trimming stripped 5 bases from V and 6 bases from J, with 11 bases between. The CDR3 loop is CASSIPDGNEQFF. CDR3 DNA: TGTGCCAGCAGTATCCCCGACGGCAATGAGCAGTTCTTC.

The J gene is TRBJ2-7, the V gene TRBV7-9; 7 bases are shared with TRBD2. CDR3 length equals 18 residues. Germline V gene sequence: CDR1 SEHNR, CDR2 FQNEAQ (reference sequence). After removal of 0 bases from V and 0 bases from J, the junction contained 11 bases not matched to a gene. For the CDR3, the DNA is TGTGCCAGCAGCTTAGCCCGATTCGGGAGGACTAGCTCCTACGAGCAGTACTTC. Protein sequence: CASSLARFGRTSSYEQYF.

The rearrangement uses TRBV29-1 and TRBJ1-2, with 12 bases that match TRBD1. J gave up 7 bases and V 5 bases, and 14 bases lay outside the gene matches. The CDR3 consists of 16 residues. Germline assignment: CDR1 SQVTM and CDR2 ANQGSEA. CDR3 nucleotide sequence: TGCAGCGTTATACTCTCCGGGACAGGGGGCGCGAGTGGCTACACCTTC. Translation: CSVILSGTGGASGYTF.

The V and J genes are TRBV12-2 and TRBJ1-4; the DNA was not compared with TRBD1, the D call given in the table. TRBV12-2 is a recognized pseudogene. The CDR3 spans 17 residues. The CDR3 DNA is TGTGCAAGTCGCCCTCACCTCCTGACAGGGACTAATGAAAAACTGTTTTTT. This codes for CASRPHLLTGTNEKLFF.

The genes are TRBV7-6 and TRBJ1-1, with 11 bases fitting TRBD1. Germline CDR1 and CDR2: SGHVS and FNYEAQ. The CDR3 is 16 amino acids. Unmatched junction bases numbered 13, after V lost 8 bases and J lost 5 bases. The chain's CDR3 is CASAPGDRGFYTEAFF. The CDR3, as DNA: TGTGCCAGCGCCCCCGGGGACAGGGGGTTTTATACTGAAGCTTTCTTT.

This sequence joins TRBV7-2 and TRBJ2-7; D perhaps matches TRBD2 (6 bases). Germline values: CDR1 SGHTA, CDR2 FQGNSA. V was clipped by 4 bases and J by 7 bases, with 14 bases between them. The CDR3 consists of 13 residues. This CDR3 reads CASSWQGGKEQYF. The DNA of the CDR3 is TGTGCCAGCAGCTGGCAGGGAGGAAAAGAGCAGTACTTC.

The J gene is TRBJ1-1, the V gene TRBV7-9; 8 nucleotides match TRBD1. Germline-derived CDR1 and CDR2 are SEHNR and FQNEAQ (reference sequence). The length of the CDR3 is 15 residues. The ends lost 5 bases at V and 4 bases at J; junction bases unmatched: 9. The CDR3 loop is CASSLSDRGSTEAFF. In nucleotides, the CDR3 is TGTGCCAGCAGCCTCTCAGACAGGGGCAGCACTGAAGCTTTCTTT.

The chain joins TRBV5-6 to TRBJ2-7, with 9 positions matching TRBD2. Germline trimming cut 1 base from V and 3 bases from J; bases unmatched to any gene: 5. Germline V lookup: CDR1 SGHDT, CDR2 YYEEEE. This CDR3 is 15 amino acids long. The CDR3 is CASSLFAGGIYEQYF. The CDR3 nucleotides read TGTGCCAGCAGCTTGTTTGCGGGAGGGATCTACGAGCAGTACTTC.

This clone was seen a handful of times. This chain connects TRBV7-9 to TRBJ1-1; D unresolved. The germline V gene has CDR1 SEHNR and CDR2 FQNEAQ (reference sequence). The CDR3 spans 14 residues. V gave up 5 bases and J gave up 5 bases, with 15 bases separating them. The CDR3 DNA follows: TGTGCCAGCAGCCTAGGTGGGTGGTCTACTGAAGCTTTCTTT. This codes for CASSLGGWSTEAFF. Combining the CDR3 with reference TRBV7-9 and TRBJ1-1 gives the whole variable domain DTGVSQNPRHKITKRGQNVTFRCDPISEHNRLYWYRQTLGQGPEFLTYFQNEAQLEKSRLLSDRFSAERPKGSFSTLEIQRTEQGDSAMYLCASSLGGWSTEAFFGQGTRLTVV.

This chain links TRBV6-5 with TRBJ2-3; D gene ambiguous. The V end lost 7 bases, the J end lost 2 bases, and 7 bases lay between the germline ends. The CDR3 spans 12 residues. Germline CDR1 and CDR2: MNHEY and SVGAGI. The CDR3 bases are TGTGCCAGCAAGGACCTCACAGATACGCAGTATTTT. Its protein product is CASKDLTDTQYF.

The rearrangement uses TRBV6-5 and TRBJ2-1, with a weak D call TRBD2 (6 bases). V lost 5 bases and J 0 bases, leaving 11 bases between the germline ends. Germline loops: CDR1 MNHEY, CDR2 SVGAGI. The length of the CDR3 is 15 residues. In DNA, the CDR3 is TGTGCCAGCAGTCGAGCGGGTACCTCCTACAATGAGCAGTTCTTC. This encodes CASSRAGTSYNEQFF.